The 27 T cell receptor beta chains reported below all come from one sample, sequenced in a study of blood T cell repertoires in COVID-19. This table comes from immunoSEQ multiplex PCR, and its TCRdb copy is limited to in-frame clones, with some not included. The sample consists of 180,000 or so clones, around 85% of them appearing once. The source material was peripheral blood. These TCRs come from a woman in her sixties with acute or convalescent COVID-19.

The table lists this clone with a few counts. The rearrangement uses TRBV9 and TRBJ1-3, with D possibly matching TRBD1 (6 bases). Trimming took 3 bases from V and 2 from J, leaving 12 bases between them. The germline gives CDR1 SGDLS, CDR2 YYNGEE. The CDR3 contains 15 residues. The CDR3 DNA follows: TGTGCCAGCAGCGCCAACAGGGTGGCTGGAAACACCATATATTTT. Translated, it gives CASSANRVAGNTIYF.

V gene TRBV5-4 combines with J gene TRBJ2-1; 8 bases align to TRBD2. The V gene's germline CDR1 is SGHNT and CDR2 YYREEE (reference sequence). The CDR3 loop spans 14 amino acids. The ends lost 4 bases at V and 6 bases at J; junction bases unmatched: 6. CDR3 loop: CASSTNGGGNEQFF. DNA for the CDR3: TGTGCCAGCAGCACAAACGGGGGGGGCAATGAGCAGTTCTTC.

The chain couples TRBV9 to TRBJ2-3, with TRBD2 as a possible D gene (6 bases). Deletions cut 3 bases from V and 3 bases from J, with 11 bases between. CDR1 is SGDLS and CDR2 is YYNGEE in the germline V gene. The CDR3 sequence is 14 residues long. CDR3 residues: CASSAGGRTDTQYF. The CDR3 coding sequence is TGTGCCAGCAGCGCCGGGGGAAGAACAGATACGCAGTATTTT.

The V and J genes are TRBV4-2 and TRBJ1-2; tentative D call: TRBD1 (5 bases). This CDR3 has 14 residues. Per germline, CDR1 LGHNA and CDR2 YNFKEQ. The ends were cut back, 3 bases at V and 6 bases at J, with 14 bases in the middle. CDR3 loop: CASSHPQGRDGYTF. The CDR3 DNA is TGTGCCAGCAGCCACCCGCAGGGTCGTGATGGCTACACCTTC.

The chain combines TRBV6-5 with TRBJ2-2; D is perhaps TRBD2 (6 bases). CDR3 size: 14 residues. The germline V gene encodes CDR1 MNHEY and CDR2 SVGAGI. V was trimmed by 4 bases and J by 2 bases, leaving 8 bases between them. CDR3 region: CASSSGTNTGELFF. The CDR3 bases are TGTGCCAGCAGTTCGGGGACTAACACCGGGGAGCTGTTTTTT.

This rearrangement joins TRBV27 to TRBJ2-7; 11 bases line up with TRBD2. Per germline, CDR1 MNHEY and CDR2 SMNVEV (reference sequence). The CDR3 is 15 residues long. The ends lost 6 bases at V and 7 bases at J; junction bases unmatched: 11. DNA for the CDR3: TGTGCCAGCAGATCCCGGACTAGCGGGTTTTCTGAGCAGTACGTC. Its translation: CASRSRTSGFSEQYV.

This clone appeared a single time. The chain recombines TRBV2 with TRBJ2-1; D ambiguous. CDR1 is SNHLY, CDR2 FYNNEI, per germline. The V end lost 3 bases, the J end lost 10 bases, and 4 bases lay between the germline ends. This CDR3 region has 10 residues. The CDR3 is CASSDYEQFF. The CDR3 bases are TGTGCCAGCAGTGACTACGAGCAGTTCTTC.

The chain's CDR3 is CASSPGTSGRADQETQYF. The CDR3 region has the DNA TGCGCCAGCAGCCCCGGGACTAGCGGGAGGGCCGACCAAGAGACCCAGTACTTC. The chain employs TRBV5-1 and TRBJ2-5; 16 bases are a match to TRBD2. Germline CDR1 reads SGHRS; CDR2 reads YFSETQ. V lost 4 bases to trimming and J lost 0 bases; unmatched junction nucleotides: 6. The CDR3 has 18 residues.

The V and J genes are TRBV29-1 and TRBJ2-3; 7 bases fit TRBD2. Trimming at V came to 8 bases and at J to 0 bases, leaving 11 bases not matched to a gene. The CDR3 has 15 amino acids. CDR1 and CDR2 (germline): SQVTM, ANQGSEA. The CDR3 reads CSFLGGRGSTDTQYF. In DNA, the CDR3 is TGCAGCTTTCTGGGGGGGAGGGGTAGCACAGATACGCAGTATTTT.

This chain links TRBV4-1 with TRBJ2-1; TRBD1 aligns across 7 bases. With V trimmed by 2 bases and J by 9 bases, 13 bases remained unmatched. Germline CDR1 is MGHRA and CDR2 is YSYEKL. The CDR3 totals 16 residues. The CDR3 loop reads CASSQTPPTGWTEQFF. The CDR3 DNA reads TGCGCCAGCAGCCAAACCCCCCCGACAGGGTGGACTGAGCAGTTCTTC.

The chain employs TRBV7-9 and TRBJ2-2; 9 bases align to TRBD2. The CDR3 runs to 17 residues. Germline V gene lookup returns CDR1 SEHNR and CDR2 FQNEAQ (reference sequence). Losses at the gene ends were 3 bases for V and 5 bases for J; bases not matched to a gene: 10. CDR3 nucleotide sequence: TGTGCCAGCAGCTTGAGCCCGGGACTAGCAGGGACCGGGGAGCTGTTTTTT. This encodes CASSLSPGLAGTGELFF.

DNA of the CDR3: TGTGCCAGCAGTTTTGCAGGCCTCAACACTGAAGCTTTCTTT. This gives the protein CASSFAGLNTEAFF. This chain uses TRBV28 with TRBJ1-1, with D unresolved. CDR1 is MDHEN, CDR2 SYDVKM, per germline. V gave up 3 bases and J gave up 2 bases, with 10 bases separating them. The CDR3 spans 14 residues.

This clone has more than one count but fewer than ten. The V call is TRBV6-5, the J call TRBJ1-6, with D maybe TRBD1 (6 bases). Germline CDR1 MNHEY, CDR2 SVGAGI. The CDR3 consists of 15 residues. Between the trimmed V and J ends, which lost 5 bases and 11 bases, there was a span of 19 bases. The CDR3 region is CASSREGGRGTPLHF. CDR3 coding DNA: TGTGCCAGCAGTAGGGAGGGGGGGCGCGGGACACCCCTCCACTTT.

The CDR3 DNA sequence: TGTGCCACCAGCGCCTCCGGGACAAAGAACACCGGGGAGCTGTTTTTT. Translating gives CATSASGTKNTGELFF. The chain has TRBV24-1 and TRBJ2-2, with D possibly matching TRBD1 (6 bases). Looked up from germline, CDR1 is KGHDR and CDR2 is SFDVKD. The CDR3 runs to 16 residues. V was pared by 7 bases and J by 1 base, with 15 bases between.

The chain carries TRBV19 and TRBJ1-3; perhaps TRBD1 as D (5 bases). The CDR3 is made up of 14 amino acids. Germline CDR1 reads LNHDA; CDR2 reads SQIVND (reference sequence). V was trimmed by 3 bases and J by 5 bases, leaving 11 bases between them. The CDR3 spells CASSIPGERNTIYF. The CDR3 DNA is TGTGCCAGTAGTATTCCGGGGGAACGAAACACCATATATTTT.

V is TRBV28 and J is TRBJ2-7, with D perhaps TRBD1 (7 bases). The CDR3 contains 15 residues. CDR1 is MDHEN and CDR2 is SYDVKM in the germline V gene. Trimming removed 4 bases from V and 2 bases from J, with 15 bases in between. CDR3 protein: CASSYISGGTYEQYF. The CDR3 DNA reads TGTGCCAGCAGTTACATTTCAGGGGGGACCTACGAGCAGTACTTC.

The rearrangement joins TRBV30 to TRBJ1-2; no clear D. Trimming removed 1 base at V and 1 base at J, with 7 bases between. The CDR3 length is 13 residues. The germline V gene has CDR1 GTSNPN and CDR2 SVGIG (reference sequence). CDR3 sequence: CAWSGENNYGYTF. Here the CDR3 DNA reads TGTGCCTGGAGTGGAGAGAATAACTATGGCTACACCTTC.

For the CDR3, the DNA is TGCGCCAGCAGCCCCCGGGACACCTCCTACGAGCAGTACTTC. Protein product: CASSPRDTSYEQYF. V gene TRBV5-1 combines with J gene TRBJ2-7; perhaps TRBD1 as D (6 bases). Germline-derived CDR1 and CDR2 are SGHRS and YFSETQ. The CDR3 is 14 residues long. The V end was cut by 4 bases, the J end by 0 bases, with 11 bases between.

This chain links TRBV28 with TRBJ2-3; weak D call: TRBD2 (6 bases). With 8 bases removed from V and 4 bases from J, the gap between germline ends came to 16 bases. This CDR3 is built from 14 residues. Germline V gene lookup returns CDR1 MDHEN and CDR2 SYDVKM. CDR3 DNA: TGTGCCAGCCCCCCTGCGGGGCGCCCAGATACGCAGTATTTT. Translating gives CASPPAGRPDTQYF.

The J gene is TRBJ2-1, the V gene TRBV27; the D gene is possibly TRBD2 (5 bases). Germline assignment: CDR1 MNHEY and CDR2 SMNVEV (reference sequence). CDR3 length: 17 amino acids. Trimming left V 1 base short and J 3 bases short, with 16 bases between. The CDR3 reads CASSLFLSGISYNEQFF. The CDR3 nucleotides are TGTGCCAGCAGTTTATTCCTTTCGGGAATCAGCTACAATGAGCAGTTCTTC.

V is TRBV19 and J is TRBJ2-5; 8 positions match TRBD2. Germline CDR1 reads LNHDA; CDR2 reads SQIVND (reference sequence). CDR3 length: 17 amino acids. J was trimmed by 5 bases and V by 1 base; bases with no gene match: 12. The CDR3 here is CASSIGQTGTRRETQYF. The DNA of the CDR3 is TGTGCCAGTAGTATAGGACAGACCGGGACTAGACGTGAGACCCAGTACTTC.

The chain joins TRBV14 to TRBJ2-4; 8 nucleotides match TRBD1. The CDR3 spans 14 residues. CDR1 and CDR2 (germline): SGHDN, FVKESK. Trimming at V came to 4 bases and at J to 5 bases, leaving 4 bases not matched to a gene. The CDR3 here is CASSLRTGQNIQYF. CDR3 in DNA: TGTGCCAGCAGCCTACGGACAGGGCAAAACATTCAGTACTTC.

This chain links TRBV2 with TRBJ1-2, with a tentative D call TRBD1 (5 bases). The CDR3 contains 11 residues. From germline, CDR1 is SNHLY and CDR2 FYNNEI. V lost 6 bases to trimming and J lost 13 bases, with 15 bases between them. The CDR3 bases are TGTGCCAGCAGCGTGGGGCCGGGTCCCACCTTC. Translated, it gives CASSVGPGPTF.

The CDR3 DNA is TGTGCCAGCAGCACGGACAGGCCCCGCCTCAACACCGGGGAGCTGTTTTTT. Translation gives CASSTDRPRLNTGELFF. The chain has TRBV12-1 and TRBJ2-2; TRBD1 is taken as the D call from the table, unchecked against the DNA. TRBV12-1 is a documented pseudogene. The CDR3 sequence is 17 residues long.

This chain links TRBV27 with TRBJ2-5, with 7 bases matching TRBD2. V shed 4 bases, J shed 5 bases, and the junction held 10 bases outside the gene matches. This CDR3 contains 15 residues. In germline, CDR1 is MNHEY, CDR2 SMNVEV (reference sequence). CDR3 DNA sequence: TGTGCCAGCAGTTGGGGCGGGAGATTGAGGGAGACCCAGTACTTC. This sequence encodes CASSWGGRLRETQYF.

The V and J genes are TRBV2 and TRBJ1-2; no firm D call. V lost 1 base and J lost 4, with 13 bases in between. The length of the CDR3 is 15 residues. From germline, CDR1 is SNHLY and CDR2 FYNNEI. DNA of the CDR3: TGTGCCAGCAGTGAAGGCGGCAGCTCCTTCTATGGCTACACCTTC. This sequence encodes CASSEGGSSFYGYTF. Full variable domain (outside the CDR3, taken from reference TRBV2 and TRBJ1-2): EPEVTQTPSHQVTQMGQEVILRCVPISNHLYFYWYRQILGQKVEFLVSFYNNEISEKSEIFDDQFSVERPDGSNFTLKIRSTKLEDSAMYFCASSEGGSSFYGYTFGSGTRLTVV.

The chain joins TRBV5-1 to TRBJ1-2; 7 bases are a match to TRBD1. Germline V CDR1 and CDR2: SGHRS, YFSETQ. Trimming at V came to 0 bases and at J to 2 bases, leaving 7 bases not matched to a gene. This CDR3 has 16 residues. CDR3 loop: CASSLVGQSRNYGYTF. Written as DNA, the CDR3 is TGCGCCAGCAGCTTGGTGGGACAGTCCCGGAACTATGGCTACACCTTC.